This TCR beta chain was found in a study of OX40 agonist ivuxolimab in advanced cancers. Study at large: Patients received ivuxolimab, an intravenous treatment, every 2 weeks at 0.01 to 10 mg/kg. Study findings and constraints: With doses of 0.1 to 3.0 mg/kg, CD4+ and CD8+ blood T cells had undergone clonal expansion by week 6.

Germline V gene sequence: CDR1 MDHEN, CDR2 SYDVKM. There are 15 residues in the CDR3. The V segment lost 1 base and the J segment 6 bases; nucleotides outside the gene matches: 8. Comments on this clone: Its cognate antigen is unknown.

The repertoire was sequenced with immunoSEQ multiplex PCR; TCRdb's copy has only in-frame clones and lacks some. The table includes tens of thousands of clones, 90% to 95% detected once. Autoimmune disease history or systemic immunosuppression disqualified patients. Drawing of blood for sampling happened at baseline, at cycle 4 day 1, and at cycle 7 day 1. The sequence was collected from an adult with an advanced solid tumor such as melanoma, head and neck, liver or kidney cancer. V gene TRBV28 combines with J gene TRBJ1-2; 7 bases agree with TRBD1. The source was CD4+ or CD8+ T cells sorted from blood, collected in a trial of the OX40 agonist ivuxolimab. CDR3 DNA sequence: TGTGCCAGCAGTTTATCGACAGGGATGTTTAATGGCTACACCTTC. This translates into CASSLSTGMFNGYTF.